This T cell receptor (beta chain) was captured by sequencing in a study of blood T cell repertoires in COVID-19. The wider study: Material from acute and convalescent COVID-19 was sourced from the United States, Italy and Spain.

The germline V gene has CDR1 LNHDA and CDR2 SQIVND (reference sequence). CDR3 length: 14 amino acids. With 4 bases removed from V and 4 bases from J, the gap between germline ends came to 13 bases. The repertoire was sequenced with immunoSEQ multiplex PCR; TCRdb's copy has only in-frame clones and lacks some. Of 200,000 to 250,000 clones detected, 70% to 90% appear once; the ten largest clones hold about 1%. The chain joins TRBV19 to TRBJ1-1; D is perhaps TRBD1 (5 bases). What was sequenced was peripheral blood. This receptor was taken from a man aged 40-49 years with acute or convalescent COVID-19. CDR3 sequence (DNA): TGTGCCAGTAGTAGCGTTCCGGGGGGCACTGAAGCTTTCTTT. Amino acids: CASSSVPGGTEAFF.